This section outlines one T cell receptor beta chain sequence together with its context. V shed 5 bases, J shed 5 bases, and the junction held 6 bases outside the gene matches. The CDR3 loop spans 15 amino acids. CDR1 SGHAT and CDR2 FQDESV come from the germline V gene (reference sequence). Generated by immunoSEQ multiplex PCR, the TCRdb table keeps only in-frame clones and is missing some. The sample lists 240,000 or so clones; around four fifths were seen once. This sample is drawn from a study of blood T cell repertoires in COVID-19. The chain combines TRBV11-1 with TRBJ2-5; 12 nucleotides agree with TRBD1. The specimen was peripheral blood. This TCR was recovered from an elderly woman with acute or convalescent COVID-19. The CDR3 bases are TGTGCCAGCAGCACAGGGACAGGGGGCATCGAGACCCAGTACTTC. This encodes CASSTGTGGIETQYF.